Each of the 17 T cell receptor beta chains below was sequenced from the same sample in a study of shared T cell receptors in the human thymus. Profiled with immunoSEQ multiplex PCR; TCRdb holds only in-frame clones, not every one. The sample has hundreds of thousands of clones, roughly 74% seen once; the top ten hold around 0.013%. These data were also reused for a study on human thymus T cells.

Input material: thymocytes. These receptors were taken from a boy under two years old with a congenital heart defect.

The chain couples TRBV19 to TRBJ2-1; the D is unclear. Germline loops: CDR1 LNHDA, CDR2 SQIVND (reference sequence). V lost 5 bases, J lost 10 bases, and 9 bases lay in between. CDR3 size: 11 residues. CDR3 coding DNA: TGTGCCAGTAGTTCCTCCCGGGAGCAGTTCTTC. Amino acids: CASSSSREQFF.

This sequence joins TRBV19 and TRBJ2-5, with TRBD1 matching 11 bases. This CDR3 is 14 amino acids long. V lost 4 bases to trimming and J lost 9 bases; unmatched junction nucleotides: 7. The germline CDR1 and CDR2 sequences are LNHDA and SQIVND (reference sequence). The CDR3 bases are TGTGCCAGTAGTAACGGACAGGGGGCTACGGCCCAGTACTTC. Protein sequence: CASSNGQGATAQYF. The entire variable domain, with the rest obtained from reference TRBV19 and TRBJ2-5, is as follows: DGGITQSPKYLFRKEGQNVTLSCEQNLNHDAMYWYRQDPGQGLRLIYYSQIVNDFQKGDIAEGYSVSREKKESFPLTVTSAQKNPTAFYLCASSNGQGATAQYFGPGTRLLVL.

The genes are TRBV27 and TRBJ2-2, with D uncertain. The CDR3 sequence is 12 residues long. V was cut by 3 bases and J by 6 bases, with 5 bases left in between. Germline V gene data show CDR1 as MNHEY and CDR2 as SMNVEV (reference sequence). The CDR3 DNA is TGTGCCAGCAGTTTGAGTGCCGGGGAGCTGTTTTTT. Encoded protein: CASSLSAGELFF.

This clone showed up just a few times. This chain uses TRBV7-6 with TRBJ2-1, with 8 bases matching TRBD1. This CDR3 region has 16 residues. With 5 bases clipped from V and 9 bases from J, the junction kept 15 bases outside the gene matches. Germline CDR1 is SGHVS and CDR2 is FNYEAQ. CDR3 residues: CASSIRKRTGSSEQFF. CDR3 bases: TGTGCCAGCAGCATTAGGAAGCGGACAGGGTCGAGTGAGCAGTTCTTC.

The chain has TRBV5-1 and TRBJ2-7; a weak D match, TRBD2 (5 bases). CDR1 is SGHRS, CDR2 YFSETQ, per germline. CDR3 length: 13 amino acids. The V end was cut by 4 bases, the J end by 4 bases, with 12 bases between. In DNA form, the CDR3 reads TGCGCCAGCAGCCCAGGACTGCCTTACGAGCAGTACTTC. This translates into CASSPGLPYEQYF. The full variable domain, its missing parts supplied by reference TRBV5-1 and TRBJ2-7, is KAGVTQTPRYLIKTRGQQVTLSCSPISGHRSVSWYQQTPGQGLQFLFEYFSETQRNKGNFPGRFSGRQFSNSRSEMNVSTLELGDSALYLCASSPGLPYEQYFGPGTRLTVT.

The gene calls are TRBV6-5 and TRBJ2-7; 11 positions match TRBD1. The CDR3 loop spans 14 amino acids. Germline trimming cut 5 bases from V and 3 bases from J; bases unmatched to any gene: 3. Germline CDR1 and CDR2: MNHEY and SVGAGI. CDR3 in amino acids: CASSTGTGGYEQYF. CDR3 nucleotide sequence: TGTGCCAGCAGTACCGGGACAGGGGGCTACGAGCAGTACTTC.

This chain uses TRBV6-6 with TRBJ1-2, with D tentatively TRBD1 (6 bases). The V gene's germline CDR1 is MNHNY and CDR2 SVGAGI (reference sequence). This CDR3 has 14 residues. Trimming took 0 bases from V and 8 from J, leaving 13 bases between them. CDR3 protein: CASSYSGGWEGYTF. In DNA form, the CDR3 reads TGTGCCAGCAGTTACTCAGGGGGTTGGGAGGGCTACACCTTC.

This sequence joins TRBV11-2 and TRBJ2-7, with 9 nucleotides matching TRBD1. V was clipped by 5 bases and J by 1 base; unmatched bases: 12. There are 17 residues in the CDR3. CDR1 and CDR2 from the germline V gene are SGHAT and FQNNGV. In DNA, the CDR3 is TGTGCCAGCAGCCCACGGGTGGGACAGGGAGGGTCCTACGAGCAGTACTTC. Protein sequence: CASSPRVGQGGSYEQYF.

This clone came up a few times. The V call is TRBV30, the J call TRBJ2-1; 9 bases align to TRBD2. CDR3 size: 14 residues. Germline lookup yields CDR1 GTSNPN and CDR2 SVGIG (reference sequence). V lost 4 bases, J lost 7 bases, and 8 bases stayed unmatched. CDR3 coding DNA: TGTGCCTGGAACTGCGGGAGGGAGGGGAATGAGCAGTTCTTC. Its protein is CAWNCGREGNEQFF. Based on the CDR3 plus reference TRBV30 and TRBJ2-1, the full variable domain is SQTIHQWPATLVQPVGSPLSLECTVEGTSNPNLYWYRQAAGRGLQLLFYSVGIGQISSEVPQNLSASRPQDRQFILSSKKLLLSDSGFYLCAWNCGREGNEQFFGPGTRLTVL.

The V gene is TRBV4-1, the J gene TRBJ2-7, with TRBD1 matching 9 bases. Germline lookup yields CDR1 MGHRA and CDR2 YSYEKL. The CDR3 spans 16 residues. V dropped 1 base and J dropped 4; count of bases not matched to a gene: 8. CDR3 sequence: CASSQGGDREWYEQYF. The CDR3 DNA follows: TGCGCCAGCAGCCAAGGAGGGGACAGGGAATGGTACGAGCAGTACTTC.

This clone was observed a handful of times. The chain's CDR3 is CASSFIRREGLGYNEQFF. The CDR3, as DNA: TGTGCCAGCAGCTTCATCCGGCGGGAGGGCCTCGGTTACAATGAGCAGTTCTTC. The genes are TRBV7-4 and TRBJ2-1; TRBD2 matches at 9 bases. This CDR3 spans 18 amino acids. The ends lost 3 bases at V and 4 bases at J; junction bases unmatched: 13. In germline, CDR1 is SGHVT, CDR2 SQSDAQ.

The genes are TRBV14 and TRBJ1-1, with TRBD1 as a possible D gene (6 bases). The ends were cut back, 4 bases at V and 2 bases at J, with 17 bases in the middle. The germline gives CDR1 SGHDN, CDR2 FVKESK. The CDR3 is made up of 16 amino acids. The CDR3 sequence: CASSPTQGTGNTEAFF. Here the CDR3 DNA reads TGTGCCAGCAGCCCAACGCAGGGGACGGGAAACACTGAAGCTTTCTTT.

The rearrangement joins TRBV10-3 to TRBJ2-7; 7 bases fit TRBD2. This CDR3 is 14 amino acids long. The V and J ends lost 10 bases and 2 bases, in that order; junction bases with no gene match: 11. CDR1 ENHRY and CDR2 SYGVKD come from the germline V gene. The CDR3 protein is CATASGEHTYEQYF. The CDR3 coding sequence is TGTGCCACCGCTAGCGGAGAGCATACCTACGAGCAGTACTTC.

The J gene is TRBJ2-5, the V gene TRBV4-3, with 8 bases that match TRBD2. The V and J ends lost 8 bases and 2 bases, in that order; junction bases with no gene match: 13. There are 16 residues in the CDR3. The germline V gene has CDR1 LGHNA and CDR2 YSLEER. This chain's CDR3 is CASPTQTLAEQETQYF. CDR3 coding DNA: TGCGCCAGCCCAACGCAGACACTAGCGGAACAAGAGACCCAGTACTTC.

V gene TRBV25-1 combines with J gene TRBJ2-6; D uncertain. This CDR3 is 14 amino acids long. Germline V CDR1 and CDR2: MGHDK, SYGVNS. The V end was cut by 3 bases, the J end by 0 bases, with 3 bases between. The CDR3 protein is CASSEASGANVLTF. DNA for the CDR3: TGTGCCAGCAGTGAGGCCTCTGGGGCCAACGTCCTGACTTTC.

The gene calls are TRBV28 and TRBJ1-5; D perhaps matches TRBD1 (6 bases). The V end was cut by 2 bases, the J end by 0 bases, with 17 bases between. Germline CDR1 and CDR2: MDHEN and SYDVKM. The CDR3 has 18 residues. This CDR3 reads CASSLPSGQSDSNQPQHF. In DNA form, the CDR3 reads TGTGCCAGCAGTTTACCTAGCGGACAGAGTGATAGCAATCAGCCCCAGCATTTT.

In regard to this clone: Within the sample, other DNA sequences also encode this same CDR3. The V gene is TRBV30, the J gene TRBJ2-7, with TRBD2 identical over 8 bases. Germline CDR1 reads GTSNPN; CDR2 reads SVGIG (reference sequence). J was trimmed by 1 base and V by 3 bases; bases with no gene match: 2. This CDR3 has 13 amino acids. CDR3: CAWSVAGSYEQYF. The CDR3 DNA sequence: TGTGCCTGGAGCGTAGCGGGATCCTACGAGCAGTACTTC.